A selection of T cell receptor beta chains follows, all from one sample in a study of T cells in Graves' hyperthyroidism and ophthalmopathy. TCRdb re-called the multiplex PCR reads through MiXCR, storing one row per CDR3 protein. The sample contains nearly 600,000 distinct CDR3 sequences, approximately 15% of which appear only once. Sequencing was carried out using blood. These receptors came from a woman aged 30 to 39 with Graves' hyperthyroidism that later progressed to Graves' ophthalmopathy. Both conserved end residues are trimmed from each CDR3.

j_call: TRBJ2-7; v_call: TRBV20-1; cdr3_aa: SARLLAGRIRSSYEQY
j_call: TRBJ2-5; v_call: TRBV15; cdr3_aa: ATSREGGYQETQY
j_call: TRBJ1-2; v_call: TRBV20-1; cdr3_aa: SAYGGDYGYT
j_call: TRBJ1-4; v_call: TRBV4-2; cdr3_aa: ASSQGDRGNEKLL
j_call: TRBJ1-1; v_call: TRBV6-2/TRBV6-3; cdr3_aa: ASSYGETEAF
j_call: TRBJ2-7; v_call: TRBV27; cdr3_aa: ASSEGSGSYEQY
j_call: TRBJ2-1; v_call: TRBV20-1; cdr3_aa: SARVGTSGNEQF
j_call: TRBJ2-5; v_call: TRBV2; cdr3_aa: ASSEIAGEVGTQY
j_call: TRBJ2-5; v_call: TRBV30; cdr3_aa: AWSPPPSGGHEETQY
j_call: TRBJ2-3; v_call: TRBV6-9; cdr3_aa: ASSYLGEPSTDTQY
j_call: TRBJ1-4; v_call: TRBV15; cdr3_aa: ATSSSAGGNEKLF
j_call: TRBJ2-5; v_call: TRBV7-3; cdr3_aa: ASSSGTSGTQY
j_call: TRBJ1-1; v_call: TRBV12-3/TRBV12-4; cdr3_aa: ASSSQVLNTEAF
j_call: TRBJ2-3; v_call: TRBV12-3/TRBV12-4; cdr3_aa: ASQKSGLAGADTQY
j_call: TRBJ1-1; v_call: TRBV28; cdr3_aa: ASSTGQGKAF
j_call: TRBJ2-1; v_call: TRBV7-9; cdr3_aa: ASSLRDWRDGTLRNEQF
j_call: TRBJ1-2; v_call: TRBV4-1; cdr3_aa: ASSQEDRAYGYT
j_call: TRBJ2-7; v_call: TRBV20-1; cdr3_aa: SASSPVPNYEQY
j_call: TRBJ2-5; v_call: TRBV5-1; cdr3_aa: ASSSTLGEYETQY
j_call: TRBJ2-1; v_call: TRBV19; cdr3_aa: ASSRGLVGAYNEQF
j_call: TRBJ2-5; v_call: TRBV6-2/TRBV6-3; cdr3_aa: ASSYWGGGGQETQY
j_call: TRBJ1-6; v_call: TRBV6-1; cdr3_aa: ASRASSGGGSGSPLH
j_call: TRBJ2-6; v_call: TRBV28; cdr3_aa: ASSLFGQGSSGANVLT
j_call: TRBJ2-7; v_call: TRBV30; cdr3_aa: AWRKANGPYEQY
j_call: TRBJ2-1; v_call: TRBV29-1; cdr3_aa: SVESGGDEQF
j_call: TRBJ1-1; v_call: TRBV6-1; cdr3_aa: ASSNKYSNTEAF
j_call: TRBJ2-5; v_call: TRBV15; cdr3_aa: ATSRVIQETQY
j_call: TRBJ2-5; v_call: TRBV9; cdr3_aa: ASSVGAGGSETQY
j_call: TRBJ2-1; v_call: TRBV5-1; cdr3_aa: ASSAGTGRNEQF
j_call: TRBJ1-1; v_call: TRBV6-1; cdr3_aa: ASSRQGREDTEAF
j_call: TRBJ2-7; v_call: TRBV11-2; cdr3_aa: ASSFGGGWYEQY
j_call: TRBJ2-6; v_call: TRBV19; cdr3_aa: ASSASGRGPGGANVLT
j_call: TRBJ2-2; v_call: TRBV27; cdr3_aa: ASRRQGELF
j_call: TRBJ2-2; v_call: TRBV14; cdr3_aa: ASSHLSQFWRQEDTGELF
j_call: TRBJ2-3; v_call: TRBV20-1; cdr3_aa: SANRLAVPDTQY
j_call: TRBJ2-6; v_call: TRBV27; cdr3_aa: ASSLHREWQGQVGANVLT
j_call: TRBJ2-5; v_call: TRBV29-1; cdr3_aa: SVRGLAEGGETQY
j_call: TRBJ1-2; v_call: TRBV10-3; cdr3_aa: AITGEQENGYT
j_call: TRBJ2-5; v_call: TRBV28; cdr3_aa: ASSFPGQGVVRGD
j_call: TRBJ2-1; v_call: TRBV6-4; cdr3_aa: ASSEGGSLDNEQF
j_call: TRBJ1-2; v_call: TRBV24-1; cdr3_aa: ATSEPNYGYT
j_call: TRBJ2-2; v_call: TRBV18; cdr3_aa: ASSPAANTGELF
j_call: TRBJ2-3; v_call: TRBV6-1; cdr3_aa: ASSAQTSKGTDTQY
j_call: TRBJ1-2; v_call: TRBV12-3/TRBV12-4; cdr3_aa: ASSFSSYGYT
j_call: TRBJ2-2; v_call: TRBV30; cdr3_aa: AWSVSGRAMGELF